The sequence of this T cell receptor (beta chain) was determined in a study of blood T cells in healthy people across ages. This CDR3 region has 15 residues. Germline assignment: CDR1 SGHVS and CDR2 FNYEAQ. Trimming shortened V by 5 bases and J by 2 bases, and 15 bases separated the two germline ends. A second PCR, run for roughly 7 to 12 cycles, used a sample-barcoded 5' primer plus a J-beta primer mix. Using its own MiXCR run on the 5' RACE reads, TCRdb lists one record per CDR3 protein. The sample shows fewer than 800,000 distinct CDR3 sequences, 32% of them seen only once. The source of this sequence is an elderly woman in good health. The sequenced sample was blood. The rearrangement joins TRBV7-6 to TRBJ2-5; D perhaps matches TRBD2 (5 bases). CDR3 in amino acids: CASSVGSGVQETQYF. The CDR3, as DNA: TGTGCCAGCAGCGTGGGGAGTGGAGTACAAGAGACCCAGTACTTC.